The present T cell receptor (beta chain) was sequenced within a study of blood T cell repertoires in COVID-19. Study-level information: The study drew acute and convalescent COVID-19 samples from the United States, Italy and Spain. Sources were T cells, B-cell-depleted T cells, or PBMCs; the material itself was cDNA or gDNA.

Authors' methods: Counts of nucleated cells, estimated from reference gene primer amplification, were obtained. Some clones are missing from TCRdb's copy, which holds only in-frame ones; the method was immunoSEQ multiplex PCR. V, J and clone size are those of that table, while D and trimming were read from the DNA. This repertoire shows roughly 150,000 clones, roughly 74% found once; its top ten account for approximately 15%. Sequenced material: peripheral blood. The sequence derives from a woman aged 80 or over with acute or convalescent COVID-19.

CDR3 DNA sequence: TGCGCCAGCACCCTAGACGGGACAGGGTCCTATGGCTACACCTTC. Residues: CASTLDGTGSYGYTF. The chain joins TRBV5-1 to TRBJ1-2; 9 nucleotides line up with TRBD1. J gave up 4 bases and V 6 bases, and 10 bases lay outside the gene matches. The CDR3 length is 15 residues. Per the germline V gene, CDR1 is SGHRS and CDR2 is YFSETQ.